The source of this T cell receptor beta chain is a study of blood T cell repertoires in COVID-19. Clones were sequenced by immunoSEQ multiplex PCR, and TCRdb holds only the in-frame ones, with some missing. Seen here are about 150,000 clones, around 83% observed once, and the top ten hold over 8%. Germline CDR1 LNHDA, CDR2 SQIVND (reference sequence). The CDR3 is 14 amino acids. Trimming left V 4 bases short and J 2 bases short, with 9 bases between. The specimen sequenced was peripheral blood. The source of this sequence is a woman aged 50 to 65 with acute or convalescent COVID-19. This rearrangement joins TRBV19 to TRBJ1-3, with D perhaps matching TRBD1 (5 bases). CDR3 DNA sequence: TGTGCCAGTAGTAGAGGGACTGCTGGAAACACCATATATTTT. Translation: CASSRGTAGNTIYF.